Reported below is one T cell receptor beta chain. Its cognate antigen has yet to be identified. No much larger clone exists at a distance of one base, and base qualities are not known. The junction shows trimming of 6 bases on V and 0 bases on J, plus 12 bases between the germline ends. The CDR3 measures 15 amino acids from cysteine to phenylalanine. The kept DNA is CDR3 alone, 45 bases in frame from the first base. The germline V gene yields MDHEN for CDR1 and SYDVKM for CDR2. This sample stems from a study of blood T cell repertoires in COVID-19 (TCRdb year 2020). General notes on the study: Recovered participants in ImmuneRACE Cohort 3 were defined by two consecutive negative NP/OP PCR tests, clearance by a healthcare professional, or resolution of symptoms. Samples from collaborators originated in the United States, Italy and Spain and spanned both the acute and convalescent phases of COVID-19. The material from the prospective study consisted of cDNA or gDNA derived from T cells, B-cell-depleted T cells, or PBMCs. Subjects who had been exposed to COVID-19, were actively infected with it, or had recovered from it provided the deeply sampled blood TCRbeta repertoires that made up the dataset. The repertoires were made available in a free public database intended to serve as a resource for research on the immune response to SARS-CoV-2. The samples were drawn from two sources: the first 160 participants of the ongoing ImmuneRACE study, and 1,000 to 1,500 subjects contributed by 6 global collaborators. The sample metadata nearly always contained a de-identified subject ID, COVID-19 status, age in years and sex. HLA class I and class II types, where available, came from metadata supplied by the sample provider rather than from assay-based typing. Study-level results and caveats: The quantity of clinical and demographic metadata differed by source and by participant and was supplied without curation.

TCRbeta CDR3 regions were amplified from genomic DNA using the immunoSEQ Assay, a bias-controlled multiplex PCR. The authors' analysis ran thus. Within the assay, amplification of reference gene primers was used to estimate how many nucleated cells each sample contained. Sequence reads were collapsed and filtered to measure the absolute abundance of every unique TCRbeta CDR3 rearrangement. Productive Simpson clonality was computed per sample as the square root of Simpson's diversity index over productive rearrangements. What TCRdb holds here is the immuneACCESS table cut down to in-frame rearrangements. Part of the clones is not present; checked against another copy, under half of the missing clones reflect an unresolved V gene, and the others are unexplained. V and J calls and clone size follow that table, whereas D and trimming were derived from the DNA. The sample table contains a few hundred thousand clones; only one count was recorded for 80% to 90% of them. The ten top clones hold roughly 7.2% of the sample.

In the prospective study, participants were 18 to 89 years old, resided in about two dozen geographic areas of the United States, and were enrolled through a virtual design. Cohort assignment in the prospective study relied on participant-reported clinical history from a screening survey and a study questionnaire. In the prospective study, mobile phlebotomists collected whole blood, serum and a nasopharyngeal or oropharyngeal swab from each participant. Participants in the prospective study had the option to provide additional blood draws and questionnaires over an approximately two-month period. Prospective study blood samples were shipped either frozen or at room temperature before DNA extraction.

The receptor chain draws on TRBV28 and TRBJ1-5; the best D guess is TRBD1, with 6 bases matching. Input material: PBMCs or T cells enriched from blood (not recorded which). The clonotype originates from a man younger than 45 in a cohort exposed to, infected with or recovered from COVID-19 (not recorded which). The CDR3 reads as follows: CASSWTVDSNQPQHF. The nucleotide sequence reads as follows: TGTGCCAGCAGCTGGACAGTCGATAGCAATCAGCCCCAGCATTTT.